The entry below gives a single T cell receptor beta chain sequence along with its context. Its cognate antigen is unknown. The record originates from a study of T cells in localized non-small cell lung cancer. Notes on the study in general: It remains possible that heterogeneity exists, since only one tumor region was sequenced. Uninvolved neighboring lung showed the greatest T cell clonality, exceeding tumor.

J lost 2 bases, V lost 1 base, and 6 bases had no gene match. Germline lookup yields CDR1 SGHVS and CDR2 FQNEAQ. The CDR3 sequence is 16 residues long. Sequenced by immunoSEQ multiplex PCR; TCRdb stores in-frame clones only, minus some. The sample contains approximately 52,000 clones, 77% of which appear only once. This specimen consisted of peripheral blood, obtained before any cancer treatment. This chain links TRBV7-8 with TRBJ1-2, with 8 bases lining up with TRBD1. The sequence came from a man aged 40-75 years with stage I squamous cell lung carcinoma. CDR3 protein: CASSLEVTGVNYGYTF. The DNA for the CDR3 is TGTGCCAGCAGCTTAGAAGTGACAGGGGTAAACTATGGCTACACCTTC.